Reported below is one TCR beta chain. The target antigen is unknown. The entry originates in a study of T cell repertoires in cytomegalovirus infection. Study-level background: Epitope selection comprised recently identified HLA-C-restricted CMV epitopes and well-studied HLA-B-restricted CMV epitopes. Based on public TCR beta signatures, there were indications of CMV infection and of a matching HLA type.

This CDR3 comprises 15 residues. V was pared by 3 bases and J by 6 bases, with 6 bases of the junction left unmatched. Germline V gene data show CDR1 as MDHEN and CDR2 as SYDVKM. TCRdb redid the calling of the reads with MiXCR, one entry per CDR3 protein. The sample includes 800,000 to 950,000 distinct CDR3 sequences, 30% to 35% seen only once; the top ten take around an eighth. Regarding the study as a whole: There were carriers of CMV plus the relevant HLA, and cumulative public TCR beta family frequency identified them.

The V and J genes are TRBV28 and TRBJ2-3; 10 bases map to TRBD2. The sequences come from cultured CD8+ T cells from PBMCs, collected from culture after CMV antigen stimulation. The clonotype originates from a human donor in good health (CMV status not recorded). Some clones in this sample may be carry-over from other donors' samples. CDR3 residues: CASSFQRGGGDTQYF. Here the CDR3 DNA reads TGTGCCAGCAGTTTCCAGCGGGGGGGCGGGGATACGCAGTATTTT.